This T cell receptor beta chain was recovered during a study of response to subunit inactivated influenza vaccine. Trimming cost V 1 base and J 3 bases; bases outside gene matches: 4. CDR1 SGHDN and CDR2 FVKESK come from the germline V gene. This CDR3 region has 15 residues. Regarding the study as a whole: Authors suggested each seasonal influenza vaccination recruits few new T cells.

Ten or more counts support this clonotype. Its antigen is not known. TCRdb reprocessed the RT-PCR reads via MiXCR and lists one record per CDR3 protein. The repertoire includes 450,000 to 600,000 distinct CDR3 sequences, around 7.7% of them detected once, and approximately 14% sits in the top ten. The chain recombines TRBV14 with TRBJ2-7; TRBD1 agrees at 9 bases. Sequencing used PBMCs from blood, obtained approximately 25 months after vaccination. This TCR derives from a man in his fifties or sixties who received an inactivated influenza vaccine. As DNA, the CDR3 is TGTGCCAGCAGCCAAGGGGACAGGGTTTACTACGAGCAGTACTTC. Its translation is CASSQGDRVYYEQYF.